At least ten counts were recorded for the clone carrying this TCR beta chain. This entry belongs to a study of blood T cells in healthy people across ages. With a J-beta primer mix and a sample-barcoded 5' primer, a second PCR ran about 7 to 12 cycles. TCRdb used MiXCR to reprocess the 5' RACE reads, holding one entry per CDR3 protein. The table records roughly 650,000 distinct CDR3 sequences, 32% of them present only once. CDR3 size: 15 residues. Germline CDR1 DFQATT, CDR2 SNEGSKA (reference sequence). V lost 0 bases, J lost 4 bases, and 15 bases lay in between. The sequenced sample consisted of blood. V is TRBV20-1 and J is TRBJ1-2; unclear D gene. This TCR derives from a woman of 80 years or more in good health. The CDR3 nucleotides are TGCAGTGCTAGAGATCTGGGAGGCAGCATCTATGGCTACACCTTC. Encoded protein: CSARDLGGSIYGYTF.